Listed below are T cell receptor beta chains from one sample, sequenced in a study of radiation and T cells in renal cell carcinoma. Here immunoSEQ multiplex PCR was the method, and the copy in TCRdb shows in-frame clones only, minus some. The sample records 30,000 to 40,000 clones, about 85% being singletons. The material was blood, obtained from a patient whose treatment included radiotherapy and nephrectomy. The receptor set was obtained from a man between 60 and 75 years old with renal cell carcinoma. CDR3s include the opening cysteine and the closing phenylalanine or tryptophan. The order of the fields is CDR3 DNA, CDR3 protein, clone size, V gene, J gene, D gene, CDR3 length. A D gene is named only where the DNA matches it firmly. Clone size is given for some rows only: seen once, a few or many times, or a class if the clone is expanded.

DNA: TGCGCCAGCAGCTTGAGAAATTCGCCTTCCTACGAGCAGTACTTC
CDR3: CASSLRNSPSYEQYF
size: NA
V: TRBV5-1
J: TRBJ2-7
D: NA
length: 15

DNA: TGTGCCAGTAGTTGGAGGGTGCGTCAGCCCCAGCATTTT
CDR3: CASSWRVRQPQHF
size: NA
V: TRBV19
J: TRBJ1-5
D: NA
length: 13

DNA: TGTGCCAGCGGAGAACGGGAGACCAAAAACATTCAGTACTTC
CDR3: CASGERETKNIQYF
size: NA
V: TRBV6-5
J: TRBJ2-4
D: NA
length: 14

DNA: TGTGCCAGTAGTCCGAGACAGGGCCGGGAAAAACTGTTTTTT
CDR3: CASSPRQGREKLFF
size: NA
V: TRBV19
J: TRBJ1-4
D: TRBD1
length: 14

DNA: TGTGCCAGCAGCCAAGATTTGGGAGGTCAGCCCCAGCATTTT
CDR3: CASSQDLGGQPQHF
size: NA
V: TRBV4-2
J: TRBJ1-5
D: NA
length: 14

DNA: TGTGCCAGCAGTACGCAGCTTAATCAGCCCCAGCATTTT
CDR3: CASSTQLNQPQHF
size: NA
V: TRBV2
J: TRBJ1-5
D: NA
length: 13

DNA: TGTGCCAGTACGGGCGACATTCGGGAGCTGTTTTTT
CDR3: CASTGDIRELFF
size: NA
V: TRBV19
J: TRBJ2-2
D: NA
length: 12

DNA: TGTGCCTGGAGTACCGGACAGGTCAATGAGCAGTTCTTC
CDR3: CAWSTGQVNEQFF
size: once
V: TRBV30
J: TRBJ2-1
D: TRBD1
length: 13

DNA: TGCGCCAGCAGAACAACGGGCACTGAAGCTTTCTTT
CDR3: CASRTTGTEAFF
size: few
V: TRBV5-1
J: TRBJ1-1
D: NA
length: 12

DNA: TGTGCCAGCAGTTTATCTCGGGGGGCCCCTTTCTATGGCTACACCTTC
CDR3: CASSLSRGAPFYGYTF
size: NA
V: TRBV28
J: TRBJ1-2
D: NA
length: 16

DNA: TGTGCCAGCAGTACGGGGACGGACTATGGCTACACCTTC
CDR3: CASSTGTDYGYTF
size: NA
V: TRBV2
J: TRBJ1-2
D: NA
length: 13

DNA: TGTGCCAGCAGGAGCTACGGGACAGGGGGCTACAATGAGCAGTTCTTC
CDR3: CASRSYGTGGYNEQFF
size: NA
V: TRBV2
J: TRBJ2-1
D: TRBD1
length: 16

DNA: TGCGCCAGCAGCCAAGTTTTCGGGACTAGAGCTTTTAATGAGCAGTTCTTC
CDR3: CASSQVFGTRAFNEQFF
size: NA
V: TRBV4-1
J: TRBJ2-1
D: TRBD2
length: 17

DNA: TGCGCCAGCAGTTACAGGACAGTCGAACCTGGAAACACCATATATTTT
CDR3: CASSYRTVEPGNTIYF
size: NA
V: TRBV4-1
J: TRBJ1-3
D: NA
length: 16

DNA: TGCGCCAGCAGCTTAACGGGCGGAGAGACCCAGTACTTC
CDR3: CASSLTGGETQYF
size: NA
V: TRBV5-1
J: TRBJ2-5
D: NA
length: 13

DNA: TGCGCCAGCAGCCAAGATAAGTCCAGGGGCAGCACAGATACGCAGTATTTT
CDR3: CASSQDKSRGSTDTQYF
size: NA
V: TRBV4-3
J: TRBJ2-3
D: NA
length: 17

DNA: TGTGCCAGCAGCTTGTCCCCTTACTACGAGCAGTACTTC
CDR3: CASSLSPYYEQYF
size: NA
V: TRBV5-6
J: TRBJ2-7
D: NA
length: 13

DNA: TGTGCCAGTAGTATAGGGCCTTACTACGAGCAGTACTTC
CDR3: CASSIGPYYEQYF
size: NA
V: TRBV19
J: TRBJ2-7
D: NA
length: 13

DNA: TGTGCCACCAGCAGAGATGGGGCAGAGCAAGAGACCCAGTACTTC
CDR3: CATSRDGAEQETQYF
size: NA
V: TRBV15
J: TRBJ2-5
D: NA
length: 15

DNA: TGTGCCACCAGCAGCCTCGGGGCAGGGATGCCCTCTGGGGCCAACGTCCTGACTTTC
CDR3: CATSSLGAGMPSGANVLTF
size: once
V: TRBV15
J: TRBJ2-6
D: NA
length: 19

DNA: TGCGCCAGCAGCCGTCTGTGGCGTCAGGGAGGAAGAGAGGCCCAGTACTTC
CDR3: CASSRLWRQGGREAQYF
size: NA
V: TRBV4-1
J: TRBJ2-5
D: NA
length: 17

DNA: TGCGCCAGCATAGTCAGGGAATACACTGAAGCTTTCTTT
CDR3: CASIVREYTEAFF
size: NA
V: TRBV5-1
J: TRBJ1-1
D: NA
length: 13

DNA: TGTGCCAGCAGCGACCCGCTCGGGGCCAAAAACATTCAGTACTTC
CDR3: CASSDPLGAKNIQYF
size: few
V: TRBV7-2
J: TRBJ2-4
D: NA
length: 15

DNA: TGTGCCAGCAGTTCCAGGGGCTATGAGCAGTTCTTC
CDR3: CASSSRGYEQFF
size: NA
V: TRBV6-1
J: TRBJ2-1
D: NA
length: 12

DNA: TGCAGTGCCTCAGGGGAAGAGACCCAGTACTTC
CDR3: CSASGEETQYF
size: NA
V: TRBV20-1
J: TRBJ2-5
D: NA
length: 11

DNA: TGTGCCAGCAGCTTACAGGGGACCTACGAGCAGTACTTC
CDR3: CASSLQGTYEQYF
size: NA
V: TRBV5-5
J: TRBJ2-7
D: TRBD1
length: 13

DNA: TGTGCCAGCAGTTCCGAGGGGGCAACTAATGAAAAACTGTTTTTT
CDR3: CASSSEGATNEKLFF
size: NA
V: TRBV6-1
J: TRBJ1-4
D: NA
length: 15

DNA: TGTGCCATCAGTGAAGGGATAGCTAGCTCCTACGAGCAGTACTTC
CDR3: CAISEGIASSYEQYF
size: NA
V: TRBV10-3
J: TRBJ2-7
D: NA
length: 15

DNA: TGTGCCAGCAGTTTATCAGCGCCTAGCACAGATACGCAGTATTTT
CDR3: CASSLSAPSTDTQYF
size: NA
V: TRBV27
J: TRBJ2-3
D: NA
length: 15

DNA: TGCGCCAGCAGCACCACAGCCGGGACAGGGGACTACGAGCAGTACTTC
CDR3: CASSTTAGTGDYEQYF
size: NA
V: TRBV4-3
J: TRBJ2-7
D: TRBD1
length: 16

DNA: TGCGCCAGCAGCTTGGTATTCGGGAAAGGGGCAGATACGCAGTATTTT
CDR3: CASSLVFGKGADTQYF
size: NA
V: TRBV5-1
J: TRBJ2-3
D: NA
length: 16

DNA: TGTGCCAGCAGAGCTAACAGGGGACCTAATCAGCCCCAGCATTTT
CDR3: CASRANRGPNQPQHF
size: NA
V: TRBV6-5
J: TRBJ1-5
D: TRBD1
length: 15

DNA: TGTGCCAGCAGCTCATCCCGGGCACGTAATGAAAAACTGTTTTTT
CDR3: CASSSSRARNEKLFF
size: NA
V: TRBV6-5
J: TRBJ1-4
D: NA
length: 15

DNA: TGTGCCAGCAACCCTGGGATCTCTGGGGCCAACGTCCTGACTTTC
CDR3: CASNPGISGANVLTF
size: NA
V: TRBV7-2
J: TRBJ2-6
D: NA
length: 15

DNA: TGTGCCAGCAGCTTCGGGACTAGCGGTCAGGCCGAGCAGTACTTC
CDR3: CASSFGTSGQAEQYF
size: NA
V: TRBV5-4
J: TRBJ2-7
D: TRBD2
length: 15

DNA: TGTGCCAGCAGTTACTCGGAAGACTCTGGGGCCAACGTCCTGACTTTC
CDR3: CASSYSEDSGANVLTF
size: few
V: TRBV6-5
J: TRBJ2-6
D: NA
length: 16

DNA: TGTGCCAGCTCATCGGATGCAACTAATGAAAAACTGTTTTTT
CDR3: CASSSDATNEKLFF
size: NA
V: TRBV5-6
J: TRBJ1-4
D: NA
length: 14

DNA: TGCGCCAGCAGCTTGCTAGCGGGAGGCCTGGCAGGTGAGCAGTTCTTC
CDR3: CASSLLAGGLAGEQFF
size: NA
V: TRBV5-1
J: TRBJ2-1
D: TRBD2
length: 16

DNA: TGCGCCAGCAGCTTGGGACAACCCGAGCAGTACTTC
CDR3: CASSLGQPEQYF
size: NA
V: TRBV5-1
J: TRBJ2-7
D: NA
length: 12